A single sample is the source of the 23 T cell receptor beta chains below, sequenced in a study of blood T cell repertoires in COVID-19. Clones were sequenced by immunoSEQ multiplex PCR, and TCRdb holds only the in-frame ones, with some missing. Here the sample spans roughly 200,000 clones, over 75% being singletons. Input material: peripheral blood. The receptors here all came from a man aged 45 to 65 who had recovered from COVID-19.

This clone occurred once. The V and J genes are TRBV30 and TRBJ2-1, with TRBD1 matching over 8 bases. This CDR3 is built from 16 residues. V dropped 6 bases and J dropped 3; count of bases not matched to a gene: 13. Germline CDR1 reads GTSNPN; CDR2 reads SVGIG (reference sequence). This CDR3 reads CACKSSQGAFYNEQFF. The CDR3 nucleotides are TGTGCCTGCAAATCGAGCCAGGGGGCTTTCTACAATGAGCAGTTCTTC.

The chain links TRBV30 to TRBJ1-6; D perhaps matches TRBD1 (5 bases). The CDR3 length is 13 residues. Germline V gives CDR1 GTSNPN, CDR2 SVGIG (reference sequence). Trimming stripped 0 bases from V and 8 bases from J, with 8 bases between. The CDR3 spells CAWSVVGDSPLHF. The CDR3 DNA follows: TGTGCCTGGAGTGTCGTAGGGGATTCACCCCTCCACTTT.

The chain joins TRBV6-6 to TRBJ2-2; D is possibly TRBD1 (5 bases). The V and J ends lost 0 bases and 6 bases respectively, with 8 bases between them. Germline values: CDR1 MNHNY, CDR2 SVGAGI (reference sequence). This CDR3 spans 14 amino acids. CDR3 DNA sequence: TGTGCCAGCAGTTACTCGTCAGGGTCCGGGGAGCTGTTTTTT. As protein: CASSYSSGSGELFF.

This chain joins TRBV30 and TRBJ2-7, with D possibly TRBD2 on 5 matching bases. Germline CDR1 reads GTSNPN; CDR2 reads SVGIG (reference sequence). V lost 3 bases to trimming and J lost 7 bases, with 19 bases between them. The CDR3 has 14 amino acids. The CDR3: CAWSAGVDWEEQYF. In DNA, the CDR3 is TGTGCCTGGAGCGCCGGAGTTGATTGGGAGGAGCAGTACTTC. The full variable domain, its missing parts supplied by reference TRBV30 and TRBJ2-7, is SQTIHQWPATLVQPVGSPLSLECTVEGTSNPNLYWYRQAAGRGLQLLFYSVGIGQISSEVPQNLSASRPQDRQFILSSKKLLLSDSGFYLCAWSAGVDWEEQYFGPGTRLTVT.

V usage is TRBV11-3 and J usage is TRBJ2-3; the match to TRBD2 covers 14 bases. This CDR3 region has 16 residues. CDR1 SGHNT and CDR2 YENEEA come from the germline V gene. V shed 5 bases and J 4 bases; nucleotides not matched to a gene: 5. The CDR3 protein is CASSDRLAGGPDTQYF. In nucleotides, the CDR3 is TGTGCCAGCAGCGACCGACTAGCGGGAGGGCCAGATACGCAGTATTTT.

The V call is TRBV19, the J call TRBJ2-1, with 9 bases matching TRBD1. Unmatched junction bases numbered 6, after V lost 9 bases and J lost 3 bases. Germline loops: CDR1 LNHDA, CDR2 SQIVND (reference sequence). The CDR3 totals 14 residues. In nucleotides, the CDR3 is TGTGCCAGCAGACAGGGGGAAAACTACAATGAGCAGTTCTTC. Residues: CASRQGENYNEQFF.

In its sample, this clone was seen a few times. The chain employs TRBV6-2 or TRBV6-3 and TRBJ2-5, with TRBD2 matching 12 bases. The ends lost 0 bases at V and 7 bases at J; junction bases unmatched: 15. The CDR3 is made up of 19 amino acids. CDR1 is MNHEY and CDR2 is SVGEGT in the germline V gene. DNA of the CDR3: TGTGCCAGCAGTTACTCGTCCCCAGGGACTAGCGGGCCCTATGGGACCCAGTACTTC. Translated: CASSYSSPGTSGPYGTQYF.

V and J are TRBV2 and TRBJ2-7, with 7 bases that match TRBD1. The J segment lost 7 bases and the V segment lost 2 bases, leaving 14 bases of the junction unmatched. The CDR3 has 16 residues. CDR1 is SNHLY, CDR2 FYNNEI, per germline. CDR3 loop: CASSEPPGTVEWEQYF. CDR3 DNA: TGTGCCAGCAGTGAACCACCCGGGACAGTGGAGTGGGAGCAGTACTTC. Full variable domain (outside the CDR3, taken from reference TRBV2 and TRBJ2-7): EPEVTQTPSHQVTQMGQEVILRCVPISNHLYFYWYRQILGQKVEFLVSFYNNEISEKSEIFDDQFSVERPDGSNFTLKIRSTKLEDSAMYFCASSEPPGTVEWEQYFGPGTRLTVT.

The table lists this clone with a few counts. The J gene is TRBJ1-3, the V gene TRBV5-4; D remains ambiguous. V lost 4 bases, J lost 0 bases, and 8 bases lay in between. This CDR3 spans 14 amino acids. Per the germline V gene, CDR1 is SGHNT and CDR2 is YYREEE (reference sequence). CDR3 DNA sequence: TGTGCCAGCAGCACTTCTTCCTCTGGAAACACCATATATTTT. It translates to CASSTSSSGNTIYF. Based on the CDR3 plus reference TRBV5-4 and TRBJ1-3, the full variable domain is ETGVTQSPTHLIKTRGQQVTLRCSSQSGHNTVSWYQQALGQGPQFIFQYYREEENGRGNFPPRFSGLQFPNYSSELNVNALELDDSALYLCASSTSSSGNTIYFGEGSWLTVV.

This rearrangement joins TRBV9 to TRBJ2-3; D call uncertain. The CDR3 consists of 14 residues. Germline V lookup: CDR1 SGDLS, CDR2 YYNGEE. V was pared by 8 bases and J by 0 bases, with 13 bases between. In DNA, the CDR3 is TGTGCCAGTTCATTACGGCGGAGCACAGATACGCAGTATTTT. This translates into CASSLRRSTDTQYF.

The CDR3 DNA reads TGTGCCAGCAGCTTAAAGAGGAGGGGGCGGGCGGCAGATACGCAGTATTTT. Translation: CASSLKRRGRAADTQYF. The rearrangement uses TRBV7-9 and TRBJ2-3; weak D call: TRBD1 (7 bases). Germline V lookup: CDR1 SEHNR, CDR2 FQNEAQ (reference sequence). V was shortened by 2 bases and J by 4 bases, with 19 bases between the two germline ends. The CDR3 is 17 residues long.

This chain uses TRBV19 with TRBJ2-7; no clear D. V lost 7 bases and J 3 bases, leaving 4 bases between the germline ends. This CDR3 has 10 residues. Germline lookup yields CDR1 LNHDA and CDR2 SQIVND (reference sequence). CDR3 nucleotides: TGTGCCAGTATCCGCTACGAGCAGTACTTC. This codes for CASIRYEQYF.

V and J are TRBV9 and TRBJ2-1; 8 bases agree with TRBD1. CDR1 SGDLS and CDR2 YYNGEE come from the germline V gene. The CDR3 is 17 amino acids. Losses at the gene ends were 4 bases for V and 4 bases for J; bases not matched to a gene: 13. For the CDR3, the DNA is TGTGCCAGCAGCCTAACGGCCGGGACAGGTTATTACAATGAGCAGTTCTTC. It yields the protein CASSLTAGTGYYNEQFF.

This clone has a single count. V is TRBV19 and J is TRBJ1-1; D may be TRBD1 (5 bases). CDR1 is LNHDA and CDR2 is SQIVND in the germline V gene (reference sequence). The CDR3 covers 17 residues. V lost 9 bases, J lost 5 bases, and 28 bases lay in between. The CDR3 DNA is TGTGCCAGATCTACAGGAGGGCGGAGTATTCGGGAAACTGAAGCTTTCTTT. It is translated as CARSTGGRSIRETEAFF. Looking up the rest from reference TRBV19 and TRBJ1-1 gives the full variable domain: DGGITQSPKYLFRKEGQNVTLSCEQNLNHDAMYWYRQDPGQGLRLIYYSQIVNDFQKGDIAEGYSVSREKKESFPLTVTSAQKNPTAFYLCARSTGGRSIRETEAFFGQGTRLTVV.

The chain links TRBV25-1 to TRBJ2-1, with TRBD2 identical over 14 bases. This CDR3 comprises 16 residues. In germline, CDR1 is MGHDK, CDR2 SYGVNS. With 3 bases clipped from V and 8 bases from J, the junction kept 6 bases outside the gene matches. The CDR3 region is CASSEPGLAGGHEQFF. CDR3 DNA: TGTGCCAGCAGTGAGCCCGGACTAGCGGGAGGTCATGAGCAGTTCTTC.

This clone was seen only a few times. V is TRBV27 and J is TRBJ2-3; 10 bases map to TRBD1. CDR3 length: 15 residues. V trimming: 3 bases; J trimming: 9 bases; junction bases outside the gene matches: 9. The germline V gene has CDR1 MNHEY and CDR2 SMNVEV (reference sequence). The CDR3 spells CASSFQGQGPGTQYF. CDR3 DNA: TGTGCCAGCAGTTTTCAGGGACAGGGGCCCGGAACGCAGTATTTT.

This clone was seen a single time. The V and J genes are TRBV11-2 and TRBJ2-1, with 13 bases aligning to TRBD2. CDR1 and CDR2 (germline): SGHAT, FQNNGV. This CDR3 has 16 amino acids. The trim removed 5 bases at V and 7 bases at J, leaving 8 bases unmatched. CDR3 in amino acids: CASSVRTSGSQNEQFF. DNA of the CDR3: TGTGCCAGCAGCGTCAGGACTAGCGGGAGTCAGAATGAGCAGTTCTTC.

The chain recombines TRBV7-9 with TRBJ2-3; 12 bases are shared with TRBD2. Trimming cost V 8 bases and J 4 bases; bases outside gene matches: 7. In germline, CDR1 is SEHNR, CDR2 FQNEAQ (reference sequence). The CDR3 consists of 15 residues. Written as DNA, the CDR3 is TGTGCCAGCGGAAGACTAGCGGGAGTCGCAGATACGCAGTATTTT. It codes for CASGRLAGVADTQYF.

The chain uses TRBV6-5 and TRBJ2-7; 8 bases match TRBD1. Germline V gives CDR1 MNHEY, CDR2 SVGAGI. The CDR3 is made up of 15 amino acids. With 6 bases clipped from V and 2 bases from J, the junction kept 9 bases outside the gene matches. Written as DNA, the CDR3 is TGTGCCAGCAGCTTGACAGGGGCCCCGACCTACGAGCAGTACTTC. Translated, it gives CASSLTGAPTYEQYF.

The rearrangement joins TRBV10-3 to TRBJ2-7, with 7 bases lining up with TRBD1. The germline V gene encodes CDR1 ENHRY and CDR2 SYGVKD. After removal of 10 bases from V and 0 bases from J, the junction contained 9 bases not matched to a gene. The CDR3 covers 14 residues. The CDR3 DNA reads TGTGCCACCAGGGCACGGGACAGCTCCTACGAGCAGTACTTC. It yields the protein CATRARDSSYEQYF.

The chain employs TRBV3-1 (or the pseudogene TRBV3-2) and TRBJ2-3, with a tentative D call TRBD2 (5 bases). The CDR3 has 18 amino acids. V dropped 2 bases and J dropped 0 bases, with 18 bases sitting between them. CDR1 is LGHDT, CDR2 YNNKEL, per germline (reference sequence). The CDR3 loop is CASSQPLGVGSSTDTQYF. In nucleotides, the CDR3 is TGTGCCAGCAGCCAACCCCTCGGGGTCGGGTCTAGCACAGATACGCAGTATTTT.

The chain carries TRBV2 and TRBJ1-5; maybe TRBD1 (5 bases). This CDR3 comprises 12 residues. Germline CDR1 is SNHLY and CDR2 is FYNNEI. Trimming stripped 6 bases from V and 6 bases from J, with 9 bases between. The chain's CDR3 is CASRGEGQPQHF. CDR3 bases: TGTGCCAGCAGGGGGGAGGGTCAGCCCCAGCATTTT.

The chain links TRBV19 to TRBJ1-2; the D is unclear. Germline loops: CDR1 LNHDA, CDR2 SQIVND (reference sequence). CDR3 length: 15 residues. V was clipped by 3 bases and J by 2 bases, with 13 bases between them. The CDR3 nucleotides read TGTGCCAGTAGTATCTATCAGGCCGTCAACTATGGCTACACCTTC. This codes for CASSIYQAVNYGYTF.